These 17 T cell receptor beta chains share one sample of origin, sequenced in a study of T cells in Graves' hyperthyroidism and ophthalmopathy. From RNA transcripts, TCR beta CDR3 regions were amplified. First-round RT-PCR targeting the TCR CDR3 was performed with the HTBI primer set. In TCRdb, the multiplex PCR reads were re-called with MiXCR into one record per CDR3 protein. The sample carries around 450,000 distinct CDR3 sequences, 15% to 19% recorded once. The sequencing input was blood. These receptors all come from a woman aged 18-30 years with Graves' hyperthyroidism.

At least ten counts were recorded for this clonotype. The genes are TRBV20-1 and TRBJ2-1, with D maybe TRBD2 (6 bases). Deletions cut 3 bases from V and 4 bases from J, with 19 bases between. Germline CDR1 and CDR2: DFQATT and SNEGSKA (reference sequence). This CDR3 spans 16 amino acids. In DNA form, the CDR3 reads TGCAGTGCTAGCGGGAGCCACCCAGAGAGGTACAATGAGCAGTTCTTC. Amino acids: CSASGSHPERYNEQFF.

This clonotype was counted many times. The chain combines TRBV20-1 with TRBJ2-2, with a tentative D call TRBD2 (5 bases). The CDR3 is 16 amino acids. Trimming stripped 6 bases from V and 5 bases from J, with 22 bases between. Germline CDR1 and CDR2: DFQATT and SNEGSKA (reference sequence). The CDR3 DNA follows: TGCAGTGCCCCTGCGAGGAGCCGGGGATGGACCGGGGAGCTGTTTTTT. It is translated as CSAPARSRGWTGELFF.

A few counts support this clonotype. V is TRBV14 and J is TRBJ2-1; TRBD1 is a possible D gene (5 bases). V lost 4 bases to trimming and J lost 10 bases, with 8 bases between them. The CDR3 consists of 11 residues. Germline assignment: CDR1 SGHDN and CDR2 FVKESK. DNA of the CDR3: TGTGCCAGCAGCCGGGGCCAAGAGCAGTTCTTC. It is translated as CASSRGQEQFF.

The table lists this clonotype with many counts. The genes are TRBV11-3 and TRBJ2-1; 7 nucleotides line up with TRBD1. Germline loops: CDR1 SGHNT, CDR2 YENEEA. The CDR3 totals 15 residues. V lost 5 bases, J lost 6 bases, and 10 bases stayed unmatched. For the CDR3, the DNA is TGTGCCAGCAGCCGCCCGACAGGGTGGACCAATGAGCAGTTCTTC. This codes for CASSRPTGWTNEQFF. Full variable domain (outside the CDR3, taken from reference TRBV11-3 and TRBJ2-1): EAGVVQSPRYKIIEKKQPVAFWCNPISGHNTLYWYLQNLGQGPELLIRYENEEAVDDSQLPKDRFSAERLKGVDSTLKIQPAELGDSAVYLCASSRPTGWTNEQFFGPGTRLTVL.

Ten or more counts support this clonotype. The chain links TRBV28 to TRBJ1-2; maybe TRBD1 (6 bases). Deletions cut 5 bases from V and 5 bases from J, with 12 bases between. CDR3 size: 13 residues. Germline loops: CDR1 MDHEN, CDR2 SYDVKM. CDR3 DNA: TGTGCCAGCAGTGAGCTGGGGGCGTATGGCTACACCTTC. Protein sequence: CASSELGAYGYTF.

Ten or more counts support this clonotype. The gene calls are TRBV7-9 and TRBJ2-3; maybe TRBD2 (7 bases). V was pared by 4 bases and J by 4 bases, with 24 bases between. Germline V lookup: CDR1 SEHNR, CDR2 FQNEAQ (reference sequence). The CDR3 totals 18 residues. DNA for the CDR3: TGTGCCAGCAGCTCCCGTAATCTGGGCGGGGGCAAGGCAGATACGCAGTATTTT. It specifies CASSSRNLGGGKADTQYF.

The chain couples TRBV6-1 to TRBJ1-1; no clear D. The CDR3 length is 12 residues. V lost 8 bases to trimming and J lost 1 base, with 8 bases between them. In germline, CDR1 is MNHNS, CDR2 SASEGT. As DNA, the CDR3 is TGTGCCAGCCAAAGTAGGAACACTGAAGCTTTCTTT. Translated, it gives CASQSRNTEAFF.

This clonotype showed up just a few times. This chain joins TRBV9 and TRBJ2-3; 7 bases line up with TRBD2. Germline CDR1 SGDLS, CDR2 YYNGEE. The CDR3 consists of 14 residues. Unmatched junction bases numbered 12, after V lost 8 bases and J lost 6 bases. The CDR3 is CASNPAGESDTQYF. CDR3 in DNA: TGTGCCAGTAACCCCGCGGGAGAGTCGGATACGCAGTATTTT.

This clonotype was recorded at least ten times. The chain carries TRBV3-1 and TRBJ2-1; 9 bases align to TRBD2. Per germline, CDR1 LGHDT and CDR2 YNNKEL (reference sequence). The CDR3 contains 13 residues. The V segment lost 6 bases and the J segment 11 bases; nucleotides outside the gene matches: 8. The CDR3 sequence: CASSPSGTGKQFF. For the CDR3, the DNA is TGTGCCAGCAGTCCTAGCGGGACCGGCAAGCAGTTCTTC.

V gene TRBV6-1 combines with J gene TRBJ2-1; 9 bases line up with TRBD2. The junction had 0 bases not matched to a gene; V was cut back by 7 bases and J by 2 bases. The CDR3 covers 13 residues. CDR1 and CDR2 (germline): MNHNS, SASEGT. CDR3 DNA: TGTGCCAGCACTAGCGGGACCTACAATGAGCAGTTCTTC. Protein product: CASTSGTYNEQFF.

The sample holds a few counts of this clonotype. CDR3 amino acids: CASSPKAGSYNEQFF. The CDR3 DNA reads as TGTGCCAGCAGCCCAAAAGCGGGTTCGTACAATGAGCAGTTCTTC. The chain links TRBV9 to TRBJ2-1; D might be TRBD2 (6 bases). Germline V lookup: CDR1 SGDLS, CDR2 YYNGEE. The CDR3 consists of 15 residues. Trimming pared 4 bases from V and 4 bases from J, leaving 15 bases between.

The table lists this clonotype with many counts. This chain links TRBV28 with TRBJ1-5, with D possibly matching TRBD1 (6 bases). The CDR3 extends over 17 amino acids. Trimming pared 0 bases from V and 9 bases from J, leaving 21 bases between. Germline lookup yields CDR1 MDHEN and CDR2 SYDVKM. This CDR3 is CASSLWYLGTPVGPQHF. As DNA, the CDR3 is TGTGCCAGCAGTTTATGGTACCTCGGGACACCGGTCGGGCCCCAGCATTTT.

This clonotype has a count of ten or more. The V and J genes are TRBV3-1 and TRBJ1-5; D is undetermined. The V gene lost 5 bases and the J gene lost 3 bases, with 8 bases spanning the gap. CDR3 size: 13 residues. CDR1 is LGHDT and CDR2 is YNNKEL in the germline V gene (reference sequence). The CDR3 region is CASSRAFNQPQHF. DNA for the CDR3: TGTGCCAGCAGCAGAGCCTTCAATCAGCCCCAGCATTTT.

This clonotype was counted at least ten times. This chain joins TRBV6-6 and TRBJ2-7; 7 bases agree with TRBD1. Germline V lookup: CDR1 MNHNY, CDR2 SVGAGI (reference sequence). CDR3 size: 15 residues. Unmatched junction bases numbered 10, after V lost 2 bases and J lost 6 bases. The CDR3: CASSYLGQVFSEQYF. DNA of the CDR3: TGTGCCAGCAGTTACCTTGGACAGGTATTTTCCGAGCAGTACTTC.

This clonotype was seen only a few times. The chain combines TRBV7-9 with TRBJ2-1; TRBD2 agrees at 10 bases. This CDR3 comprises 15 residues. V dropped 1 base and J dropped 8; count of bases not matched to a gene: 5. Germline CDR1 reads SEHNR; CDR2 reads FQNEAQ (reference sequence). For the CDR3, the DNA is TGTGCCAGCAGCTTAGGCCTAGCGGGAGACGATGAGCAGTTCTTC. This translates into CASSLGLAGDDEQFF.

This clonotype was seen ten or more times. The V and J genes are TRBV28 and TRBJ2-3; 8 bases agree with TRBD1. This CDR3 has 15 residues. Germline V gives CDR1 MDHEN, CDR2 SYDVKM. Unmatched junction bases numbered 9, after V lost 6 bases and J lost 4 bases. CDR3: CASSGETGAPDTQYF. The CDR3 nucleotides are TGTGCCAGCAGCGGAGAGACAGGGGCCCCAGATACGCAGTATTTT.

CDR3 loop: CSYWAHTGGETQYF. In DNA, the CDR3 is TGCAGCTACTGGGCCCACACGGGAGGAGAGACCCAGTACTTC. The chain carries TRBV20-1 and TRBJ2-5, with 7 positions matching TRBD2. Germline CDR1 reads DFQATT; CDR2 reads SNEGSKA (reference sequence). The CDR3 is 14 amino acids.